This T cell receptor beta chain came from a study of cytomegalovirus exposure and HLA in healthy donors. V was clipped by 0 bases and J by 0 bases, with 9 bases between them. The germline gives CDR1 SGHRS, CDR2 YFSETQ. The CDR3 has 15 amino acids. The PCR used 60 Vbeta and 13 Jbeta primers. Clones were sequenced by immunoSEQ multiplex PCR, and TCRdb holds only the in-frame ones, with some missing. In the table there are about 160,000 clones, about 75% of which are singletons. Material for sequencing was PBMCs. This TCR was recovered from a female donor in good health and CMV-seronegative. The chain links TRBV5-1 to TRBJ1-1, with a possible D match to TRBD1 (5 bases). The CDR3 region has the DNA TGCGCCAGCAGCTTGGAGGTAGGGGTGAACACTGAAGCTTTCTTT. This gives the protein CASSLEVGVNTEAFF. Complete variable domain (other parts from reference TRBV5-1 and TRBJ1-1): KAGVTQTPRYLIKTRGQQVTLSCSPISGHRSVSWYQQTPGQGLQFLFEYFSETQRNKGNFPGRFSGRQFSNSRSEMNVSTLELGDSALYLCASSLEVGVNTEAFFGQGTRLTVV.